This T cell receptor (beta chain) was identified in a study of beta chain features in type 1 diabetes. Study-wide background: Patients did not differ from healthy donors in age, gender or cell yield. Study conclusions and caveats: VDJ junctions from type 1 diabetes patients carried fewer insertions and larger deletions.

This clone has a handful of counts. Its cognate antigen is unknown. The sample contains more than one DNA sequence encoding this CDR3. cDNA synthesis used the whole RNA isolate, giving expressed TCRB sequences. Profiled with immunoSEQ multiplex PCR; TCRdb holds only in-frame clones, not every one. This sample has about 900,000 clones; around a sixth occur once, and the top ten carry roughly 0.025%. A heparinised blood draw that averaged approximately 110 mL was obtained once from each donor. V was shortened by 4 bases and J by 5 bases, with 3 bases between the two germline ends. The CDR3 length is 11 residues. The germline gives CDR1 SGHAT, CDR2 FQNNGV.

This chain uses TRBV11-2 with TRBJ2-1; no reliable D call. The sample was naive CD4+ T cells from blood. The sequence came from a woman aged 18 to 35 in good health. As DNA, the CDR3 is TGTGCCAGCAGCTCAAACAATGAGCAGTTCTTC. Translated, it gives CASSSNNEQFF.